This T cell receptor (beta chain) was obtained from a study of shared clonotypes between healthy human individuals. The CDR3 is 16 residues long. The germline CDR1 and CDR2 sequences are SGHDN and FVKESK. The germline V and J ends were trimmed by 0 bases and 0 bases, with 9 bases remaining between them. The assay was immunoSEQ multiplex PCR, and TCRdb's table has in-frame clones only and misses some. The table records under 1,900,000 clones, roughly 98.5% of them present only once. Sequences were obtained from naive CD4+ T cells sorted from blood. Described subset: CD45RA+ positively selected. This clonotype originated in a man aged 25 to 45 in good health. The chain uses TRBV14 and TRBJ1-3; D remains ambiguous. The CDR3 spells CASSQDFPSSGNTIYF. The CDR3 DNA reads TGTGCCAGCAGCCAAGATTTCCCCAGCTCTGGAAACACCATATATTTT.